Following are 26 T cell receptor beta chains from one sample sequenced in a study of T cells in Graves' hyperthyroidism and ophthalmopathy (dated by TCRdb to about 2019). The library was made by multiplex PCR. Sequencing relied on an Illumina HiSeq 2000. The TCR beta CDR3 regions were amplified from RNA transcripts. For the first round of RT-PCR on the TCR CDR3, the HTBI primer set was used together with the Qiagen OneStep RT-PCR kit. The public reads were reprocessed in TCRdb via fastp at Q25 and MiXCR, keeping in-frame beta chains. Each CDR3 protein appears once, grouped with its most common genes and DNA. This sample lists hundreds of thousands of distinct CDR3 sequences; about two fifths were detected once. The ten largest clones represent around 9.3% of the sample. Sequenced input: blood. These receptors came from a man aged 18 to 30 with Graves' hyperthyroidism.

The gene calls are TRBV7-2 and TRBJ2-2; 10 bases agree with TRBD2. Germline V gene data show CDR1 as SGHTA and CDR2 as FQGNSA. The CDR3 runs 18 residues. The junction had 13 bases not matched to a gene; V was cut back by 4 bases and J by 5 bases. DNA of the CDR3: TGTGCCAGCAGCTCCTACAAAGCGGGAGGGAACCCTACCGGGGAGCTGTTTTTT. It is translated as CASSSYKAGGNPTGELFF.

The chain has TRBV5-6 and TRBJ2-7; TRBD2 matches at 8 bases. The germline V gene encodes CDR1 SGHDT and CDR2 YYEEEE. The CDR3 extends over 15 amino acids. The ends lost 10 bases at V and 2 bases at J; junction bases unmatched: 14. This CDR3 is CAGKFGGELTYEQYF. The CDR3 DNA is TGTGCCGGCAAGTTCGGGGGGGAACTCACCTACGAGCAGTACTTC.

The chain carries TRBV15 and TRBJ2-5; D may be TRBD1 (5 bases). The germline V gene encodes CDR1 LNHNV and CDR2 YYDKDF (reference sequence). Trimming removed 5 bases from V and 9 bases from J, with 19 bases in between. This CDR3 has 14 amino acids. The CDR3 is CATSQEGVVQPQYF. CDR3 DNA: TGTGCCACCAGCCAAGAAGGGGTGGTCCAGCCCCAGTACTTC.

The sample holds many counts of this clonotype. The gene calls are TRBV7-2 and TRBJ2-7; perhaps TRBD2 as D (6 bases). The CDR3 runs 15 residues. With 2 bases removed from V and 2 bases from J, the gap between germline ends came to 13 bases. Germline assignment: CDR1 SGHTA and CDR2 FQGNSA. The CDR3 DNA follows: TGTGCCAGCAGCTTACGGTCTAGCGCTACCTACGAGCAGTACTTC. It yields the protein CASSLRSSATYEQYF. The complete variable domain, with remaining parts taken from reference TRBV7-2 and TRBJ2-7, reads GAGVSQSPSNKVTEKGKDVELRCDPISGHTALYWYRQSLGQGLEFLIYFQGNSAPDKSGLPSDRFSAERTGGSVSTLTIQRTQQEDSAVYLCASSLRSSATYEQYFGPGTRLTVT.

This clonotype was recorded at least ten times. The chain combines TRBV29-1 with TRBJ1-1, with TRBD1 as a possible D gene (5 bases). Trimming took off 7 bases at V and 7 bases at J, with 10 bases between the two ends. This CDR3 is 10 amino acids long. In germline, CDR1 is SQVTM, CDR2 ANQGSEA. The CDR3 sequence is CSGHTGEAFF. CDR3 bases: TGCAGCGGCCACACAGGTGAAGCTTTCTTT. Full variable domain (remainder filled in from reference TRBV29-1 and TRBJ1-1): SAVISQKPSRDICQRGTSLTIQCQVDSQVTMMFWYRQQPGQSLTLIATANQGSEATYESGFVIDKFPISRPNLTFSTLTVSNMSPEDSSIYLCSGHTGEAFFGQGTRLTVV.

On this clonotype: A much larger clone is a single base away; this may be a read error. The CDR3 coding sequence is TGTGCCAGCAGCCGAGGACAGGGTTTGTCACCCCTCCACTTT. Translated: CASSRGQGLSPLHF. The V call is TRBV7-9, the J call TRBJ1-6; 8 nucleotides match TRBD1. The CDR3 sequence is 14 residues long. Germline V gene data show CDR1 as SEHNR and CDR2 as FQNEAQ (reference sequence). J lost 10 bases, V lost 5 bases, and 7 bases had no gene match.

This clonotype was observed at least ten times. The CDR3 sequence is CASRGQGWNSPLHF. CDR3 DNA sequence: TGTGCCAGTAGGGGACAAGGATGGAATTCACCCCTCCACTTT. This chain uses TRBV19 with TRBJ1-6, with D maybe TRBD1 (6 bases). There are 14 residues in the CDR3. Germline lookup yields CDR1 LNHDA and CDR2 SQIVND (reference sequence). V lost 6 bases and J 7 bases, leaving 13 bases between the germline ends.

On this clonotype: Lacking the conserved final phenylalanine or tryptophan, this CDR3 likely reflects a read error. This sequence joins TRBV7-8 and TRBJ2-7; 7 positions match TRBD1. The CDR3 loop spans 14 amino acids. The germline V gene encodes CDR1 SGHVS and CDR2 FQNEAQ. The V and J ends lost 5 bases and 4 bases, in that order; junction bases with no gene match: 8. The CDR3 sequence: CASSPPGDRYEQYL. The CDR3 DNA sequence: TGTGCCAGCAGCCCCCCTGGGGACAGATACGAGCAGTACCTC.

This clonotype was seen only a few times. The CDR3: CASSTSGSGTGELFF. The CDR3 bases are TGTGCCAGCAGCACTAGCGGGAGCGGTACCGGGGAGCTGTTTTTT. This chain uses TRBV25-1 with TRBJ2-2; 11 nucleotides match TRBD2. Looked up from germline, CDR1 is MGHDK and CDR2 is SYGVNS. The CDR3 is made up of 15 amino acids. The junction had 5 bases not matched to a gene; V was cut back by 6 bases and J by 5 bases.

Details on this clonotype: A much larger clone is a single base away; this may be a read error. This chain joins TRBV29-1 and TRBJ2-5; 9 bases map to TRBD2. CDR1 is SQVTM and CDR2 is ANQGSEA in the germline V gene. The CDR3 contains 15 residues. V lost 4 bases to trimming and J lost 4 bases; unmatched junction nucleotides: 10. CDR3 coding DNA: TGCAGCGTTGCAGGGGCCAGCGGGAGGTTAGAGACCCAGTACTTC. This encodes CSVAGASGRLETQYF.

This clonotype was observed at least ten times. V gene TRBV7-8 combines with J gene TRBJ2-7; D gene unclear. Per the germline V gene, CDR1 is SGHVS and CDR2 is FQNEAQ. The V end was cut by 5 bases, the J end by 6 bases, with 14 bases between. This CDR3 contains 13 residues. The CDR3 loop is CASSPLLRFEQYF. The CDR3 DNA sequence: TGTGCCAGCAGCCCCCTCTTGCGGTTCGAGCAGTACTTC.

This clonotype came up a few times. The chain has TRBV9 and TRBJ2-7; unclear D gene. This CDR3 has 14 amino acids. V was cut by 1 base and J by 3 bases, with 11 bases left in between. CDR1 and CDR2 (germline): SGDLS, YYNGEE. The CDR3 sequence is CASSVSVLGYEQYF. The CDR3 DNA reads TGTGCCAGCAGCGTATCAGTCCTTGGCTACGAGCAGTACTTC.

This clonotype was seen ten or more times. The rearrangement joins TRBV2 to TRBJ2-7; 10 nucleotides agree with TRBD2. Germline assignment: CDR1 SNHLY and CDR2 FYNNEI. The junction had 8 bases not matched to a gene; V was cut back by 0 bases and J by 6 bases. CDR3 length equals 16 residues. CDR3 protein: CASSEAGLAGVFEQYF. The CDR3 DNA reads TGTGCCAGCAGTGAAGCTGGGCTAGCGGGAGTGTTCGAGCAGTACTTC.

This clonotype was seen a few times. A much larger clone lies one base from this, so it may be a read error. The genes are TRBV7-3 and TRBJ1-5; the D is unclear. V lost 5 bases and J 6 bases, leaving 14 bases between the germline ends. The germline V gene encodes CDR1 SGHTA and CDR2 FQGTGA. The CDR3 covers 14 residues. The CDR3 reads CASSPSGSGQPQHF. CDR3 coding DNA: TGTGCCAGCAGCCCCAGCGGCTCGGGTCAGCCCCAGCATTTT.

In this sample, this clonotype turned up many times. In DNA, the CDR3 is TGTGCCATCAGTGAGTCGTACGGGACTGAAGCTTTCTTT. The encoded protein is CAISESYGTEAFF. The chain links TRBV10-3 to TRBJ1-1; D gene uncertain. The CDR3 covers 13 residues. Germline V gene sequence: CDR1 ENHRY, CDR2 SYGVKD. Trimming took off 0 bases at V and 5 bases at J, with 7 bases between the two ends.

The chain employs TRBV5-1 and TRBJ2-6; 7 nucleotides line up with TRBD1. The V gene end was trimmed by 3 bases and the J gene end by 0 bases; junction bases not matched to a gene: 6. The germline V gene has CDR1 SGHRS and CDR2 YFSETQ. This CDR3 is 17 amino acids long. CDR3 residues: CASSYRQGSSGANVLTF. DNA of the CDR3: TGCGCCAGCAGCTACCGACAGGGAAGCTCTGGGGCCAACGTCCTGACTTTC.

This chain uses TRBV24-1 with TRBJ2-5; TRBD2 aligns across 7 bases. This CDR3 region has 16 residues. V was clipped by 7 bases and J by 5 bases; unmatched bases: 15. Germline assignment: CDR1 KGHDR and CDR2 SFDVKD. CDR3 DNA sequence: TGTGCCACCAGGATGCCGGGACGGGGGGAGCTGGAGACCCAGTACTTC. Amino acid sequence: CATRMPGRGELETQYF.

The table lists this clonotype with a count of one. This chain links TRBV6-1 with TRBJ2-7, with 7 positions matching TRBD2. Germline V gene sequence: CDR1 MNHNS, CDR2 SASEGT. The CDR3 contains 15 residues. J gave up 6 bases and V 6 bases, and 14 bases lay outside the gene matches. The CDR3 sequence is CASRRTREIPLEQYF. Here the CDR3 DNA reads TGTGCCAGCAGGAGGACTAGGGAAATCCCCCTCGAGCAGTACTTC.

The chain uses TRBV12-3 or TRBV12-4 and TRBJ1-6; D remains ambiguous. Trimming removed 3 bases at V and 0 bases at J, with 6 bases between. The CDR3 is made up of 15 amino acids. The CDR3 loop is CASSLFSSYNSPLHF. Here the CDR3 DNA reads TGTGCCAGCAGTTTGTTTAGCTCCTATAATTCACCCCTCCACTTT.

The chain recombines TRBV5-1 with TRBJ2-7; either TRBD1 or TRBD2 may supply D (5 bases each). The V end was cut by 5 bases, the J end by 6 bases, with 15 bases between. Germline V gene data show CDR1 as SGHRS and CDR2 as YFSETQ. The CDR3 consists of 13 residues. Written as DNA, the CDR3 is TGCGCCAGCAGAGGGGACGGTCTAGGCGAGCAGTACTTC. Translation gives CASRGDGLGEQYF.

The genes are TRBV11-1 and TRBJ1-1; unclear D gene. The CDR3 covers 14 residues. Germline CDR1 SGHAT, CDR2 FQDESV (reference sequence). V was cut by 0 bases and J by 7 bases, with 12 bases left in between. CDR3 coding DNA: TGTGCCAGCAGCTTAGCGCGGATGAACGGTGAAGCTTTCTTT. It translates to CASSLARMNGEAFF.

This clonotype was recorded a few times. The chain carries TRBV6-5 and TRBJ1-2, with TRBD1 as a possible D gene (5 bases). Per germline, CDR1 MNHEY and CDR2 SVGAGI. The V end lost 0 bases, the J end lost 4 bases, and 12 bases lay between the germline ends. This CDR3 is built from 15 residues. The CDR3 region has the DNA TGTGCCAGCAGTTACTCGCAGGGAGGGAGCTATGGCTACACCTTC. Translated: CASSYSQGGSYGYTF.

This chain joins TRBV2 and TRBJ2-6; 8 nucleotides line up with TRBD1. The CDR3 runs to 18 residues. V lost 5 bases and J lost 0; bases outside the gene matches: 9. The germline V gene has CDR1 SNHLY and CDR2 FYNNEI. This CDR3 is CASSYSRDRISGANVLTF. CDR3 nucleotide sequence: TGTGCCAGCAGTTACTCCCGGGACAGGATCTCTGGGGCCAACGTCCTGACTTTC.

In this sample, this clonotype turned up a few times. The J gene is TRBJ2-5, the V gene TRBV2, with D possibly being TRBD1 or TRBD2 (7 bases each). The germline gives CDR1 SNHLY, CDR2 FYNNEI. V lost 5 bases to trimming and J lost 7 bases, with 17 bases between them. The CDR3 is 14 residues long. This chain's CDR3 is CASSLGRGRGTQYF. Written as DNA, the CDR3 is TGTGCCAGCAGTTTAGGGAGGGGGCGGGGGACCCAGTACTTC.

This clonotype was observed at least ten times. This chain joins TRBV10-3 and TRBJ1-3, with D perhaps TRBD1 (5 bases). V lost 5 bases to trimming and J lost 2 bases, with 16 bases between them. CDR1 and CDR2 from the germline V gene are ENHRY and SYGVKD. This CDR3 spans 16 amino acids. In DNA, the CDR3 is TGTGCCATCAGTTTCGGGGGACCTGAAACTGGAAACACCATATATTTT. This sequence encodes CAISFGGPETGNTIYF.

This clonotype was seen a handful of times. The chain carries TRBV5-1 and TRBJ1-2; 7 bases match TRBD1. This CDR3 has 15 residues. The germline CDR1 and CDR2 sequences are SGHRS and YFSETQ. The ends lost 3 bases at V and 4 bases at J; junction bases unmatched: 9. The CDR3 DNA reads TGCGCCAGCAGCTCTCACCCGGGACAGCGCTATGGCTACACCTTC. Translation gives CASSSHPGQRYGYTF.